The present T cell receptor beta chain was sequenced within a study of T cells in Graves' hyperthyroidism and ophthalmopathy. Germline V gene sequence: CDR1 GTSNPN, CDR2 SVGIG (reference sequence). V lost 2 bases to trimming and J lost 8 bases, with 10 bases between them. CDR3 length equals 12 residues. RNA transcripts gave rise to amplified TCR beta CDR3 regions. The primer set for the first-round RT-PCR of the TCR CDR3 was HTBI. MiXCR was run by TCRdb on the multiplex PCR reads, yielding one entry per CDR3 protein. This table holds about 400,000 distinct CDR3 sequences, around an eighth found once. The TCR sequence derives from a man aged 45 to 65 with Graves' ophthalmopathy. This sequence joins TRBV30 and TRBJ2-1; D is undetermined. Sequencing used blood. The DNA of the CDR3 is TGTGCCTGGAGTCCTGAGACTTATGAGCAGTTCTTC. It codes for CAWSPETYEQFF. Full variable domain (missing parts from reference TRBV30 and TRBJ2-1): SQTIHQWPATLVQPVGSPLSLECTVEGTSNPNLYWYRQAAGRGLQLLFYSVGIGQISSEVPQNLSASRPQDRQFILSSKKLLLSDSGFYLCAWSPETYEQFFGPGTRLTVL.